This T cell receptor beta chain was sequenced during a study of blood T cell repertoires in COVID-19. The trim removed 3 bases at V and 3 bases at J, leaving 9 bases unmatched. This CDR3 region has 16 residues. Researchers sorted participants into cohorts using their self-reported clinical history. Generated by immunoSEQ multiplex PCR, the TCRdb table keeps only in-frame clones and is missing some. The data contain 300,000 to 350,000 clones, 80% to 90% of them singletons. This sequence originates from a man between 25 and 39 years old who had recovered from COVID-19. The source material was PBMCs or T cells enriched from blood (not recorded which). J is TRBJ2-7 and V is TRBV23-1; the match to TRBD1 covers 9 bases. TRBV23-1 is an ORF; its function is uncertain. As DNA, the CDR3 is TGCGCCAGCAGTCATTACCGGGACAGGGCGGTCTACGAGCAGTACTTC. Its translation is CASSHYRDRAVYEQYF.